Below, 13 T cell receptor beta chains from the same sample are listed, as sequenced in a study of cytomegalovirus exposure and HLA in healthy donors. The PCR contained 60 Vbeta and 13 Jbeta primers. This table comes from immunoSEQ multiplex PCR, and its TCRdb copy is limited to in-frame clones, with some not included. Seen here are 80,000 to 90,000 clones, about 75% observed once, and the top ten hold approximately 2.1%. Material for sequencing was PBMCs. These receptors all come from a man aged 35-49 years in good health and CMV-seronegative.

This clone appeared once. The chain joins TRBV5-4 to TRBJ2-3; a possible D gene is TRBD2 (5 bases). This CDR3 contains 15 residues. Looked up from germline, CDR1 is SGHNT and CDR2 is YYREEE (reference sequence). Trimming stripped 0 bases from V and 3 bases from J, with 11 bases between. This CDR3 is CASSLATGSTDTQYF. As DNA, the CDR3 is TGTGCCAGCAGCTTGGCCACGGGATCTACAGATACGCAGTATTTT.

This chain connects TRBV6-5 to TRBJ2-7; TRBD2 is a possible D gene (5 bases). The CDR3 extends over 12 amino acids. Germline V gives CDR1 MNHEY, CDR2 SVGAGI. V lost 6 bases to trimming and J lost 2 bases, with 8 bases between them. The CDR3, as DNA: TGTGCCAGCAGCCGGGGTCCCTACGAGCAGTACTTC. It is translated as CASSRGPYEQYF.

This clone was counted once. V gene TRBV30 combines with J gene TRBJ2-7; D may be TRBD1 (6 bases). Germline V gene lookup returns CDR1 GTSNPN and CDR2 SVGIG (reference sequence). The ends were cut back, 7 bases at V and 0 bases at J, with 10 bases in the middle. The CDR3 contains 12 residues. Here the CDR3 DNA reads TGTGCCTCCAGACAGGACTCCTACGAGCAGTACTTC. It is translated as CASRQDSYEQYF.

The V and J genes are TRBV10-3 and TRBJ1-1; 8 bases line up with TRBD1. The CDR3 consists of 15 residues. Germline V gene lookup returns CDR1 ENHRY and CDR2 SYGVKD. Trimming removed 8 bases from V and 5 bases from J; junction bases left unmatched: 13. The CDR3 here is CAIGAPARGRTEAFF. The CDR3 bases are TGTGCCATCGGAGCCCCGGCCAGGGGGCGAACTGAAGCTTTCTTT.

The chain employs TRBV29-1 and TRBJ1-4, with D hard to call. Germline lookup yields CDR1 SQVTM and CDR2 ANQGSEA. The CDR3 is made up of 12 amino acids. V lost 6 bases to trimming and J lost 7 bases, with 12 bases between them. In nucleotides, the CDR3 is TGCAGCGTGGGGAGCGGAGCTGAAAAACTGTTTTTT. It specifies CSVGSGAEKLFF.

The chain employs TRBV7-9 and TRBJ1-4; the match to TRBD1 covers 7 bases. The CDR3 length is 15 residues. Trimming took 5 bases from V and 5 from J; bases not matched to a gene: 8. The germline V gene has CDR1 SEHNR and CDR2 FQNEAQ (reference sequence). The CDR3 coding sequence is TGTGCCAGCAGCACCCCCGGGACAGCAAATGAAAAACTGTTTTTT. Amino acid sequence: CASSTPGTANEKLFF.

V gene TRBV7-3 combines with J gene TRBJ1-1, with no clear D. This CDR3 comprises 13 residues. V was cut by 1 base and J by 11 bases, with 14 bases left in between. Germline-derived CDR1 and CDR2 are SGHTA and FQGTGA. CDR3 coding DNA: TGTGCCAGCAGCTTAATGCCGGAGAAGGAGGCTTTCTTT. Translated: CASSLMPEKEAFF.

The CDR3 region is CASRTRRAGDYGYTF. CDR3 nucleotide sequence: TGTGCCAGCAGAACCAGGAGGGCGGGGGACTATGGCTACACCTTC. V and J are TRBV6-1 and TRBJ1-2, with D possibly TRBD1 on 5 matching bases. Trimming removed 6 bases from V and 3 bases from J, with 17 bases in between. The CDR3 sequence is 15 residues long. Germline assignment: CDR1 MNHNS and CDR2 SASEGT.

The gene calls are TRBV7-8 and TRBJ1-1; D is ambiguous. CDR1 is SGHVS, CDR2 FQNEAQ, per germline. CDR3 length equals 14 residues. V lost 4 bases and J 6 bases, leaving 15 bases between the germline ends. CDR3 nucleotide sequence: TGTGCCAGCAGCTACATAAGGACGGACTCTGAAGCTTTCTTT. It codes for CASSYIRTDSEAFF.

The chain has TRBV30 and TRBJ2-3; TRBD2 aligns across 8 bases. CDR1 and CDR2 (germline): GTSNPN, SVGIG (reference sequence). The CDR3 is made up of 15 amino acids. V lost 4 bases, J lost 0 bases, and 6 bases stayed unmatched. The CDR3 loop reads CAWTPGLGSTDTQYF. The CDR3, as DNA: TGTGCCTGGACGCCGGGACTAGGGAGCACAGATACGCAGTATTTT.

This chain uses TRBV11-2 with TRBJ1-3; the D is unclear. Germline V gene sequence: CDR1 SGHAT, CDR2 FQNNGV. The CDR3 consists of 15 residues. The V and J ends lost 4 bases and 14 bases respectively, with 24 bases between them. The CDR3 protein is CASSSKYSLPSILYF. The CDR3, as DNA: TGTGCCAGCAGCTCCAAGTACAGCCTACCTTCGATTCTATATTTT.

The V call is TRBV10-1, the J call TRBJ2-3, with a weak D call TRBD2 (5 bases). CDR1 is WNHNN, CDR2 SYGVQD, per germline (reference sequence). This CDR3 spans 15 amino acids. V was shortened by 3 bases and J by 0 bases, with 10 bases between the two germline ends. The CDR3 region has the DNA TGCGCCAGCAGTGATGCTAGCACAAGCACAGATACGCAGTATTTT. It encodes CASSDASTSTDTQYF.

The chain links TRBV5-6 to TRBJ1-2; D not certain. There are 15 residues in the CDR3. CDR1 is SGHDT, CDR2 YYEEEE, per germline. V gave up 1 base and J gave up 8 bases, with 18 bases separating them. CDR3 protein: CASSLSGHTRRGYTF. The CDR3, as DNA: TGTGCCAGCAGCTTGAGCGGCCATACTCGGAGGGGCTACACCTTC.